This T cell receptor (beta chain) is from a study of blood T cell dynamics during melanoma immunotherapy. CDR3 length: 15 amino acids. The V and J ends lost 3 bases and 6 bases, in that order; junction bases with no gene match: 7. Germline V gives CDR1 MGHRA, CDR2 YSYEKL. As to time point: pre-treatment baseline. Profiled with immunoSEQ multiplex PCR; TCRdb holds only in-frame clones, not every one. The sample shows fewer than 16,000 clones, 85% of them seen only once. The rearrangement joins TRBV4-1 to TRBJ2-7, with 11 bases lining up with TRBD1. The sequences come from blood, collected from a patient treated with checkpoint blockade. The receptor's source is a human donor with melanoma. The CDR3, as DNA: TGCGCCAGCAGCCATCGTCCCGGGACAGGGGGCGAGCAGTACTTC. Translated: CASSHRPGTGGEQYF.